This TCR beta chain was recovered during a study of T cell repertoires in cytomegalovirus infection (dated by TCRdb to about 2019). Turning to the overall study: The peptide stimulations were aimed at well-studied HLA-B-restricted epitopes as well as recently identified HLA-C-restricted CMV epitopes, whose presentation resists viral immunomodulation. The HLA type of each donor mattered for the analysis, because public TCR beta signatures pointed to carriage of CMV infection along with the matching HLA type. Here is what the overall study found, with its caveats: Carriers of CMV infection plus the relevant HLA type were discriminated by the cumulative frequency of public TCR beta family members in the study cohort and in an independent roughly 340-donor cohort. The ex vivo response was dominated by HLA-C-restricted CMV-specific TCR beta clonotypes, which also provided the single most frequent clonotype in two of eight donors.

Sequenced using an Illumina HiSeq 1500. TCRdb reworked the public reads: Q25 trimming with fastp, MiXCR clone assembly, productive beta chains retained. Rows merge per CDR3 protein into single entries with the most common DNA and genes. The sample records approximately 120,000 distinct CDR3 sequences, about 30% of which are singletons. Of the sample, about 81% falls within the top ten clones. The sample's treatment or condition label is to be understood as: in vitro stimulation with specific CMV peptide epitopes to enrich CMV-specific T cells. In regard to this clonotype: What this receptor recognizes is not known. Base qualities were left out, and no much larger clone turns up one base away.

Measured from the cysteine to the phenylalanine, the CDR3 is 20 residues long. The only DNA kept is the CDR3, 60 bases in frame from the first base. Trimming takes 2 bases off V and 9 bases off J; junction bases not matched to a gene: 22. The germline V gene (reference sequence) provides CDR1 MNHEY and CDR2 SMNVEV. The chain uses TRBV27 and TRBJ2-1; TRBD2 aligns with 10 central bases. Specimen: CD8+ T cells from cultured PBMCs, collected from culture after CMV antigen stimulation. This sequence originates from a human donor in good health (CMV status not recorded). Some clones in this sample may be carry-over from other donors' samples. The CDR3 amino acid sequence is: CASSLTSLSGGSRRFSEQFF. The sequence in DNA is TGTGCCAGCAGTTTAACCAGCCTTAGCGGGGGGAGCCGGAGGTTTAGTGAGCAGTTCTTC.